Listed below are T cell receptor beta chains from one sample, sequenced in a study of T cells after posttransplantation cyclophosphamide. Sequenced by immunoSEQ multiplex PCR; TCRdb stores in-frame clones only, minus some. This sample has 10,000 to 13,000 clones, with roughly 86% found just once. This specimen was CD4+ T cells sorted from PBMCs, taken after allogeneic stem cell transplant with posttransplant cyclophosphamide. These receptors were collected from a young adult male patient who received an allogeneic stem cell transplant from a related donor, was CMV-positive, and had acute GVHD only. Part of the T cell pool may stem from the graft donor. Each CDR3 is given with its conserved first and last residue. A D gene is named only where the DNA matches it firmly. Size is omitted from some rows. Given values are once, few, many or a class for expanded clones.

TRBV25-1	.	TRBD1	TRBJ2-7	CASSDFGQGRTYEQYF	TGTGCCAGCAGTGATTTCGGACAGGGTCGTACCTACGAGCAGTACTTC
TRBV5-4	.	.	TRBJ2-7	CASSRQGGYEQYF	TGTGCCAGCAGCCGACAGGGAGGATACGAGCAGTACTTC
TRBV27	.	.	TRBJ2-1	CASSPDKSSYNEQFF	TGTGCCAGCAGTCCCGACAAGAGCTCCTACAATGAGCAGTTCTTC
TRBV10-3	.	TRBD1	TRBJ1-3	CATTSPGTGAGNTIYF	TGTGCCACGACCAGTCCCGGGACAGGGGCAGGAAACACCATATATTTT
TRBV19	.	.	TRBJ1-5	CASSPLEDQPQHF	TGTGCCAGTAGCCCACTTGAGGATCAGCCCCAGCATTTT
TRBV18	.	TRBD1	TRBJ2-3	CASLRTGPKATDTQYF	TGTGCCAGCTTACGGACAGGGCCGAAAGCCACAGATACGCAGTATTTT
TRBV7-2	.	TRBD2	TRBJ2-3	CASRRRLASDTQYF	TGTGCCAGCAGACGAAGACTAGCTTCAGATACGCAGTATTTT
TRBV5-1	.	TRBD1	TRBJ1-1	CASSLWTGNTEAFF	TGCGCCAGCAGCTTGTGGACAGGGAACACTGAAGCTTTCTTT
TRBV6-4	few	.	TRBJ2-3	CASSDYGGGPTDTQYF	TGTGCCAGCAGTGACTATGGCGGGGGCCCCACAGATACGCAGTATTTT
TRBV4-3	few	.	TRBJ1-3	CASSQSGGNTIYF	TGCGCCAGCAGCCAGTCAGGAGGAAACACCATATATTTT
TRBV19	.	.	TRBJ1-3	CASISWEGSSGNTIYF	TGTGCCAGTATATCTTGGGAGGGGAGCTCTGGAAACACCATATATTTT
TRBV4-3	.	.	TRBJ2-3	CASSLHTDTQYF	TGCGCCAGCAGCCTTCACACAGATACGCAGTATTTT
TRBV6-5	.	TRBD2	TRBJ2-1	CASRTSGYNEQFF	TGTGCCAGCAGGACTAGCGGATACAATGAGCAGTTCTTC
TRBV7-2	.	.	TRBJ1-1	CASSLSRVTEAFF	TGTGCCAGCAGCCTCTCCAGGGTAACTGAAGCTTTCTTT
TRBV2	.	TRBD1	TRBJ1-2	CASSRTGGIYGYTF	TGTGCCAGCAGCAGGACAGGGGGAATCTATGGCTACACCTTC
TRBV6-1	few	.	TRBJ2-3	CASSRREVISDTQYF	TGTGCCAGCAGTCGGAGGGAGGTAATCTCAGATACGCAGTATTTT
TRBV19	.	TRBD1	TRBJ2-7	CASSASPFGQVSDEQYF	TGTGCCAGTAGTGCTTCCCCATTTGGACAGGTTTCGGACGAGCAGTACTTC
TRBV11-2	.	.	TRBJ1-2	CASSSPYRDNYGYTF	TGTGCCAGCAGCTCACCATACAGGGACAACTATGGCTACACCTTC
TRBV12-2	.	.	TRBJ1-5	CASRSPGASVNHEPQHF	TGTGCAAGTCGCTCCCCTGGGGCCTCAGTTAACCATGAGCCCCAGCATTTT
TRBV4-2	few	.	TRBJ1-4	CASSQGSGGAREKLFF	TGTGCCAGCAGCCAAGGGTCCGGGGGGGCGAGGGAAAAACTGTTTTTT
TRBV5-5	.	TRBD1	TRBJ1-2	CASSLEPQGHGYTF	TGTGCCAGCAGCTTGGAACCACAGGGGCACGGCTACACCTTC
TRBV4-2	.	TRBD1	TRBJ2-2	CASRGQGATGELFF	TGTGCCAGCAGGGGACAGGGCGCCACCGGGGAGCTGTTTTTT
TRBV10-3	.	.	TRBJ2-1	CAISESGGGVDNEQFF	TGTGCCATCAGTGAGTCAGGGGGTGGGGTTGACAATGAGCAGTTCTTC
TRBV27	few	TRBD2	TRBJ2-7	CASSKNSGGAYEQYF	TGTGCCAGCAGCAAAAATAGCGGGGGGGCATACGAGCAGTACTTC
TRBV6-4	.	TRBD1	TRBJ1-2	CASSTPGQVRRRGFLYGYPF	TGTGCCAGCAGTACCCCGGGACAGGTGAGACGCCGGGGATTTCTCTATGGCTACCCCTTC
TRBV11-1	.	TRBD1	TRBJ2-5	CASSPGGPQTQYF	TGTGCCAGCAGCCCAGGGGGCCCACAGACCCAGTACTTC
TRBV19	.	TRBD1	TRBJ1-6	CASSISDRGRKLNSPLHF	TGTGCCAGTAGTATTTCGGACAGGGGGCGTAAGCTTAATTCACCCCTCCACTTT
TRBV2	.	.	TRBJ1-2	CASEGAWDYGYTF	TGTGCCAGCGAGGGTGCATGGGACTATGGCTACACCTTC
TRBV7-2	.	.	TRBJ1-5	CASSSREGQPQHF	TGTGCCAGCAGCTCCAGGGAGGGTCAGCCCCAGCATTTT
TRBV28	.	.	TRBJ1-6	CASSLTGTSYNSPLHF	TGTGCCAGCAGTTTAACAGGGACCTCCTATAATTCACCCCTCCACTTT
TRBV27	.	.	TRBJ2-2	CASSPGTPNTGELFF	TGTGCCAGCAGTCCCGGGACTCCGAACACCGGGGAGCTGTTTTTT
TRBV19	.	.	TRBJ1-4	CASTETGSTNEKLFF	TGTGCCAGTACGGAAACAGGGTCAACTAATGAAAAACTGTTTTTT
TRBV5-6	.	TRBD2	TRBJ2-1	CASSLVVSGGHNEQFF	TGTGCCAGCAGCTTGGTCGTCAGCGGGGGGCATAATGAGCAGTTCTTC
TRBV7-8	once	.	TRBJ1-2	CASSLTRGSGYTF	TGTGCCAGCAGCTTAACGCGCGGGAGTGGCTACACCTTC
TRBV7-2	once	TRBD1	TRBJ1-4	CASSQGTGEALEGKLFF	TGTGCCAGCAGCCAAGGAACAGGGGAAGCCCTTGAAGGGAAACTGTTTTTT
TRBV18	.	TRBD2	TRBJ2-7	CASSPSGSSSYEQYF	TGTGCCAGCTCACCTAGCGGGTCCAGCTCCTACGAGCAGTACTTC
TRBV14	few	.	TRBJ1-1	CASSHIGAQNTEAFF	TGTGCCAGCAGCCATATAGGGGCCCAGAACACTGAAGCTTTCTTT
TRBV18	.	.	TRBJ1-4	CASSPRPPGGEKLFF	TGTGCCAGCTCACCAAGGCCCCCCGGGGGTGAAAAACTGTTTTTT
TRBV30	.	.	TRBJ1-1	CAWSVYLPSMNTEAFF	TGTGCCTGGAGCGTTTATCTACCGAGCATGAACACTGAAGCTTTCTTT
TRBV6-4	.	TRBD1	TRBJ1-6	CASSELGTGGSPLHF	TGTGCCAGCAGTGAGCTGGGGACAGGGGGCTCACCCCTCCACTTT
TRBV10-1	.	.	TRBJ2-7	CASSESKSGLSYEQYF	TGCGCCAGCAGTGAGTCGAAGAGCGGTCTCTCCTACGAGCAGTACTTC
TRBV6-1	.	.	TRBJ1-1	CASITDRNTEAFF	TGTGCCAGCATTACCGACAGGAACACTGAAGCTTTCTTT
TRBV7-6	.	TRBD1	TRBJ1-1	CASSLSGTGDTEAFF	TGTGCCAGCAGCTTGTCCGGGACAGGGGACACTGAAGCTTTCTTT
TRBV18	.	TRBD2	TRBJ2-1	CASSPRVAGGYYEQFF	TGTGCCAGCTCACCTCGGGTAGCGGGGGGCTACTATGAGCAGTTCTTC
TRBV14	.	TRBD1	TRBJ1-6	CASSQYRDSNSPLHF	TGTGCCAGCAGCCAGTACCGGGACAGCAATTCACCCCTCCACTTT
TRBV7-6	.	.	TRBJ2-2	CASSAGATGELFF	TGTGCCAGCAGTGCGGGGGCGACCGGGGAGCTGTTTTTT
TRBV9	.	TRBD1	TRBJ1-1	CASSALQGAVNTEAFF	TGTGCCAGCAGCGCACTACAGGGGGCGGTGAACACTGAAGCTTTCTTT
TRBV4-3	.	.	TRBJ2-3	CASSQEKQGFHTQYF	TGCGCCAGCAGCCAAGAGAAACAGGGATTTCATACGCAGTATTTT